These 32 T cell receptor beta chains originate from one sample sequenced in a study of TIL therapy for anti-PD-1-resistant metastatic lung cancer. This sample's time point: pre-treatment sample, taken before nivolumab and TIL therapy. This was the immunoSEQ v3 assay. The data were produced by immunoSEQ multiplex PCR, yet TCRdb's version contains in-frame clones alone and is incomplete. Of more than 35,000 clones in the sample, less than 75% are singletons; the top ten hold roughly 5.7%. The specimen comprised blood, sampled at baseline. The receptors shown here come from a person aged 30 to 80 with non-small cell lung cancer.

The rearrangement links TRBV4-3 to TRBJ1-1, with a possible D match to TRBD1 (5 bases). The ends were cut back, 0 bases at V and 2 bases at J, with 16 bases in the middle. Germline V gene lookup returns CDR1 LGHNA and CDR2 YSLEER. The CDR3 runs 17 residues. The CDR3 protein is CASSQEVRGPGNTEAFF. For the CDR3, the DNA is TGCGCCAGCAGCCAAGAAGTAAGGGGCCCGGGTAACACTGAAGCTTTCTTT.

The chain joins TRBV11-2 to TRBJ2-5, with 8 bases that match TRBD1. From germline, CDR1 is SGHAT and CDR2 FQNNGV. The CDR3 has 16 residues. V shed 4 bases, J shed 4 bases, and the junction held 11 bases outside the gene matches. Here the CDR3 reads CASSSYRGRERETQYF. In DNA, the CDR3 is TGTGCCAGCAGCTCATACAGGGGGAGAGAGAGAGAGACCCAGTACTTC.

The chain links TRBV5-1 to TRBJ2-7, with 7 bases identical to TRBD1. Germline V gene data show CDR1 as SGHRS and CDR2 as YFSETQ. This CDR3 spans 13 amino acids. V lost 3 bases, J lost 0 bases, and 0 bases stayed unmatched. The CDR3 DNA reads TGCGCCAGCAGCTGGGACAGCTCCTACGAGCAGTACTTC. It codes for CASSWDSSYEQYF.

This clone appeared once. The genes are TRBV2 and TRBJ2-2; D gene ambiguous. The CDR3 is 14 residues long. Germline V gene data show CDR1 as SNHLY and CDR2 as FYNNEI. V shed 7 bases and J shed 1 base, with 10 bases lying between them. The CDR3 DNA is TGTGCCAGCATCCCAGACTTGAACACCGGGGAGCTGTTTTTT. Translating gives CASIPDLNTGELFF.

The V call is TRBV7-6, the J call TRBJ2-5, with D tentatively TRBD1 (6 bases). V lost 0 bases, J lost 1 base, and 9 bases lay in between. CDR1 is SGHVS, CDR2 FNYEAQ, per germline. This CDR3 has 15 amino acids. CDR3 in amino acids: CASSLAGTTQETQYF. Written as DNA, the CDR3 is TGTGCCAGCAGCTTAGCGGGGACAACCCAAGAGACCCAGTACTTC.

This clone came up a few times. This chain connects TRBV7-9 to TRBJ2-1; D is unresolved. V lost 4 bases to trimming and J lost 3 bases, with 10 bases between them. There are 14 residues in the CDR3. Germline V gene sequence: CDR1 SEHNR, CDR2 FQNEAQ (reference sequence). The CDR3 reads CASSSLLNYNEQFF. CDR3 bases: TGTGCCAGCAGCTCGTTGCTGAACTACAATGAGCAGTTCTTC. Supplemented by reference TRBV7-9 and TRBJ2-1, the full variable domain reads DTGVSQNPRHKITKRGQNVTFRCDPISEHNRLYWYRQTLGQGPEFLTYFQNEAQLEKSRLLSDRFSAERPKGSFSTLEIQRTEQGDSAMYLCASSSLLNYNEQFFGPGTRLTVL.

The V gene is TRBV2, the J gene TRBJ2-3; TRBD2 matches at 7 bases. J gave up 1 base and V 3 bases, and 1 base lay outside the gene matches. Germline CDR1 is SNHLY and CDR2 is FYNNEI. The CDR3 spans 14 residues. DNA of the CDR3: TGTGCCAGCAGTGATCGGGGGGGCACAGATACGCAGTATTTT. Amino acid sequence: CASSDRGGTDTQYF.

The count of this clone is one. The chain has TRBV4-3 and TRBJ2-1, with 8 nucleotides matching TRBD2. Germline loops: CDR1 LGHNA, CDR2 YSLEER. This CDR3 spans 17 amino acids. Trimming took 0 bases from V and 3 from J; bases not matched to a gene: 7. CDR3 amino acids: CASSQDWLAGLYNEQFF. DNA for the CDR3: TGCGCCAGCAGCCAAGATTGGCTAGCGGGCCTCTACAATGAGCAGTTCTTC.

The J gene is TRBJ2-7, the V gene TRBV2, with TRBD1 as a possible D gene (5 bases). This CDR3 contains 13 residues. The germline CDR1 and CDR2 sequences are SNHLY and FYNNEI. Between the trimmed V and J ends, which lost 6 bases and 5 bases, there was a span of 14 bases. CDR3 sequence reads: CASRRRGWDEQYF. CDR3 DNA: TGTGCCAGCAGACGTAGGGGTTGGGACGAGCAGTACTTC.

The V gene is TRBV10-3, the J gene TRBJ1-2; maybe TRBD1 (6 bases). Germline lookup yields CDR1 ENHRY and CDR2 SYGVKD. Trimming removed 6 bases at V and 12 bases at J, with 20 bases between. The CDR3 is made up of 13 amino acids. CDR3 region: CAIRGTGSQWDTF. CDR3 in DNA: TGTGCCATCAGGGGCACAGGGTCCCAATGGGACACCTTC.

J is TRBJ2-1 and V is TRBV29-1; 7 bases are a match to TRBD2. CDR3 size: 12 residues. V shed 6 bases, J shed 7 bases, and the junction held 6 bases outside the gene matches. Germline assignment: CDR1 SQVTM and CDR2 ANQGSEA. CDR3 sequence (DNA): TGCAGCGTCGGGGAGGGTTGGAATGAGCAGTTCTTC. Translation: CSVGEGWNEQFF.

The rearrangement links TRBV9 to TRBJ1-6, with D tentatively TRBD1 (6 bases). The CDR3 spans 14 residues. Germline lookup yields CDR1 SGDLS and CDR2 YYNGEE. Trimming pared 0 bases from V and 7 bases from J, leaving 8 bases between. CDR3 sequence reads: CASSVDQGNSPLHF. Here the CDR3 DNA reads TGTGCCAGCAGCGTAGATCAGGGGAATTCACCCCTCCACTTT.

The DNA for the CDR3 is TGTGCCAGCAGTCCCGTATGGACAGATAAGAACACTGAAGCTTTCTTT. Amino acid sequence: CASSPVWTDKNTEAFF. V is TRBV6-4 and J is TRBJ1-1; D might be TRBD1 (6 bases). Between the trimmed V and J ends, which lost 5 bases and 1 base, there was a span of 17 bases. The germline V gene encodes CDR1 MRHNA and CDR2 SNTAGT. This CDR3 region has 16 residues.

The table lists this clone with a few counts. The chain has TRBV28 and TRBJ2-7, with 11 bases fitting TRBD2. V shed 10 bases and J 0 bases; nucleotides not matched to a gene: 5. Germline lookup yields CDR1 MDHEN and CDR2 SYDVKM. This CDR3 comprises 14 residues. The CDR3 sequence is CATQTSGSSYEQYF. The CDR3 DNA is TGTGCCACCCAAACTAGCGGGAGCTCCTACGAGCAGTACTTC.

This chain connects TRBV5-1 to TRBJ2-3; D could derive from TRBD1 or TRBD2 (6 bases each). Germline V gene sequence: CDR1 SGHRS, CDR2 YFSETQ. This CDR3 contains 15 residues. Between the trimmed V and J ends, which lost 1 base and 1 base, there was a span of 10 bases. Here the CDR3 reads CASSLRGTGTDTQYF. The CDR3 DNA is TGCGCCAGCAGCTTGAGGGGGACTGGCACAGATACGCAGTATTTT.

The chain links TRBV2 to TRBJ1-4, with TRBD1 matching 12 bases. This CDR3 has 14 amino acids. Germline V CDR1 and CDR2: SNHLY, FYNNEI. The V and J ends lost 6 bases and 8 bases, in that order; junction bases with no gene match: 4. CDR3 coding DNA: TGTGCCAGCAGCAGGGACAGGGGGCGAGAAAAACTGTTTTTT. Translation gives CASSRDRGREKLFF.

This rearrangement joins TRBV7-9 to TRBJ2-5; D possibly corresponds to TRBD2 (6 bases). V was pared by 2 bases and J by 5 bases, with 12 bases between. Germline lookup yields CDR1 SEHNR and CDR2 FQNEAQ (reference sequence). The CDR3 length is 14 residues. This CDR3 reads CASSLHSAGETQYF. The CDR3 region has the DNA TGTGCCAGCAGCTTACACTCTGCGGGGGAGACCCAGTACTTC.

The chain uses TRBV29-1 and TRBJ2-7; D may correspond to TRBD1 or TRBD2 (7 bases each). CDR3 size: 11 residues. Germline CDR1 SQVTM, CDR2 ANQGSEA. Trimming removed 5 bases at V and 7 bases at J, with 12 bases between. CDR3 sequence: CSVRQGGEQYF. CDR3 nucleotides: TGCAGCGTTCGGCAGGGGGGGGAGCAGTACTTC.

The gene calls are TRBV25-1 and TRBJ2-5, with TRBD2 identical over 7 bases. Germline V gene lookup returns CDR1 MGHDK and CDR2 SYGVNS. The V gene end was trimmed by 9 bases and the J gene end by 1 base; junction bases not matched to a gene: 2. The CDR3 has 12 amino acids. CDR3 nucleotide sequence: TGTGCCAGTGGGACTACCCAAGAGACCCAGTACTTC. Amino acid sequence: CASGTTQETQYF.

In its sample, this clone was seen once. The chain recombines TRBV19 with TRBJ2-1, with D unclear. The length of the CDR3 is 16 residues. Germline V lookup: CDR1 LNHDA, CDR2 SQIVND (reference sequence). Between the trimmed V and J ends, which lost 3 bases and 0 bases, there was a span of 12 bases. CDR3 loop: CASSMTSLSSYNEQFF. The CDR3 bases are TGTGCCAGTAGTATGACTTCTCTGAGCTCCTACAATGAGCAGTTCTTC.

The chain recombines TRBV7-9 with TRBJ2-1, with 7 nucleotides matching TRBD1. Per the germline V gene, CDR1 is SEHNR and CDR2 is FQNEAQ (reference sequence). V lost 4 bases, J lost 4 bases, and 1 base stayed unmatched. This CDR3 region has 13 residues. CDR3 DNA: TGTGCCAGCAGCTCGGGACAGTACAATGAGCAGTTCTTC. Protein: CASSSGQYNEQFF.

This chain joins TRBV5-1 and TRBJ2-3, with 9 bases identical to TRBD2. Losses at the gene ends were 4 bases for V and 1 base for J; bases not matched to a gene: 10. The germline V gene encodes CDR1 SGHRS and CDR2 YFSETQ. The CDR3 covers 17 residues. In DNA form, the CDR3 reads TGCGCCAGCAGCCCCCTAAAGGCGGGAGGGGGCACAGATACGCAGTATTTT. Amino acid sequence: CASSPLKAGGGTDTQYF.

The gene calls are TRBV18 and TRBJ1-5; D is perhaps TRBD1 (6 bases). V was cut by 3 bases and J by 0 bases, with 12 bases left in between. The CDR3 runs to 16 residues. Germline lookup yields CDR1 KGHSH and CDR2 LQKENI. Here the CDR3 reads CASSPGHGISNQPQHF. CDR3 DNA: TGTGCCAGCTCACCGGGACACGGGATTAGCAATCAGCCCCAGCATTTT.

This chain's CDR3 is CASSSEQVNEQFF. CDR3 DNA: TGTGCCAGCAGCTCAGAACAGGTGAATGAGCAGTTCTTC. The chain joins TRBV7-3 to TRBJ2-1, with D possibly matching TRBD1 (5 bases). V lost 4 bases and J 7 bases, leaving 11 bases between the germline ends. This CDR3 is 13 amino acids long. Germline lookup yields CDR1 SGHTA and CDR2 FQGTGA.

V gene TRBV5-1 combines with J gene TRBJ2-5; maybe TRBD1 (5 bases). Germline assignment: CDR1 SGHRS and CDR2 YFSETQ. V was pared by 1 base and J by 5 bases, with 15 bases between. This CDR3 is built from 15 residues. The CDR3 region is CASSLNTGPEETQYF. The CDR3 DNA reads TGCGCCAGCAGCTTGAATACAGGTCCAGAGGAGACCCAGTACTTC. The full variable domain, with the rest looked up from reference TRBV5-1 and TRBJ2-5, is KAGVTQTPRYLIKTRGQQVTLSCSPISGHRSVSWYQQTPGQGLQFLFEYFSETQRNKGNFPGRFSGRQFSNSRSEMNVSTLELGDSALYLCASSLNTGPEETQYFGPGTRLLVL.

The J gene is TRBJ1-1, the V gene TRBV14; D possibly corresponds to TRBD1 (6 bases). From germline, CDR1 is SGHDN and CDR2 FVKESK. The length of the CDR3 is 14 residues. The germline V and J ends were trimmed by 5 bases and 4 bases, with 14 bases remaining between them. The chain's CDR3 is CASSIVRGGTEAFF. The CDR3, as DNA: TGTGCCAGCAGCATAGTCAGGGGAGGCACTGAAGCTTTCTTT.

The V and J genes are TRBV25-1 and TRBJ1-6, with unresolved D. Trimming pared 9 bases from V and 0 bases from J, leaving 9 bases between. The length of the CDR3 is 14 residues. Germline assignment: CDR1 MGHDK and CDR2 SYGVNS. The CDR3 protein is CASSSSSYNSPLHF. The CDR3 DNA reads TGTGCCAGTTCCTCGAGCTCCTATAATTCACCCCTCCACTTT.

This rearrangement joins TRBV7-2 to TRBJ1-2; TRBD1 is a possible D gene (6 bases). The germline gives CDR1 SGHTA, CDR2 FQGNSA. V lost 5 bases, J lost 3 bases, and 10 bases lay in between. The CDR3 totals 13 residues. The CDR3 DNA sequence: TGTGCCAGCAGCCGTACAGGGTACTATGGCTACACCTTC. Translated, it gives CASSRTGYYGYTF.

The chain uses TRBV18 and TRBJ2-7; 9 bases map to TRBD1. Trimming cost V 6 bases and J 5 bases; bases outside gene matches: 8. Germline V lookup: CDR1 KGHSH, CDR2 LQKENI. The CDR3 sequence is 14 residues long. Written as DNA, the CDR3 is TGTGCCAGCTCGGCCGGGACAGGGTTGCACGAGCAGTACTTC. It encodes CASSAGTGLHEQYF.

CDR3 residues: CASSIRTTVDTQYF. The CDR3 nucleotides read TGTGCCAGCAGTATCCGGACTACCGTGGATACGCAGTATTTT. This chain uses TRBV6-5 with TRBJ2-3; tentative D call: TRBD2 (6 bases). Germline V gene lookup returns CDR1 MNHEY and CDR2 SVGAGI. Trimming removed 5 bases from V and 6 bases from J, with 15 bases in between. The CDR3 has 14 residues.

The chain joins TRBV5-6 to TRBJ2-6; 8 nucleotides align to TRBD1. This CDR3 is 17 amino acids long. Germline CDR1 is SGHDT and CDR2 is YYEEEE. Germline trimming cut 4 bases from V and 1 base from J; bases unmatched to any gene: 7. CDR3 bases: TGTGCCAGCAGCCACGGGACAGGATCATCTGGGGCCAACGTCCTGACTTTC. Its protein product is CASSHGTGSSGANVLTF.

This clone appeared a single time. The gene calls are TRBV23-1 and TRBJ2-7; 14 bases fit TRBD2. TRBV23-1 is an ORF, and what it does is uncertain. The CDR3 length is 18 residues. V was clipped by 0 bases and J by 2 bases; unmatched bases: 6. In DNA, the CDR3 is TGCGCCAGCAGTCAATCACCCGGGACTAGCGGGAGACCCTACGAGCAGTACTTC. This encodes CASSQSPGTSGRPYEQYF.